There are many counts of the clone carrying this T cell receptor (beta chain). This sample stems from a study of human T cells and chemical hapten exposure. Time point described: patch test 1, 2 weeks after DPC sensitization. Documented treatment: therapeutic diphenylcyclopropenone sensitization with weekly scalp DPC. TCRdb re-called the RACE reads with MiXCR, one entry per CDR3 protein. The table lists 71,000 or so distinct CDR3 sequences, 9.8% of them singletons. Germline V gene sequence: CDR1 KGHDR, CDR2 SFDVKD. V lost 3 bases, J lost 2 bases, and 7 bases stayed unmatched. This CDR3 region has 16 residues.

The rearrangement links TRBV24-1 to TRBJ2-3; the match to TRBD1 covers 7 bases. The receptor was isolated from a woman aged 40 to 50 with alopecia areata. Some clones in this sample may be carry-over from other donors' samples. Material: whole blood, obtained in connection with sensitization to the hapten diphenylcyclopropenone (DPC). Here the CDR3 reads CATSDTGTAFTDTQYF. The CDR3 nucleotides are TGTGCCACCAGTGATACCGGGACAGCTTTCACAGATACGCAGTATTTT.